The 28 T cell receptor beta chains below were found in one sample sequenced in a study of STAT5B mutations in CD4+ large granular lymphocyte leukemia. Only in-frame clones appear in the TCRdb table, and some are missing; sequencing was by immunoSEQ multiplex PCR. The sample shows roughly 48,000 clones, around 70% of them seen only once. Material: CD4+ T cells from blood buffy coats. Every receptor here comes from a human donor in good health.

This sequence joins TRBV13 and TRBJ1-6; TRBD1 agrees at 8 bases. The germline V gene encodes CDR1 PRHDT and CDR2 FYEKMQ (reference sequence). The CDR3 totals 15 residues. V lost 5 bases and J lost 6; bases outside the gene matches: 6. CDR3 sequence (DNA): TGTGCCAGCAGCCTACAGGGGGTAGGTAATTCACCCCTCCACTTT. It specifies CASSLQGVGNSPLHF.

J is TRBJ2-7 and V is TRBV5-1, with TRBD2 matching 11 bases. The CDR3 extends over 15 amino acids. CDR1 SGHRS and CDR2 YFSETQ come from the germline V gene. V shed 4 bases, J shed 2 bases, and the junction held 5 bases outside the gene matches. CDR3 sequence (DNA): TGCGCCAGCAGCGACCCTAGCGGGGGGACCTACGAGCAGTACTTC. Translated: CASSDPSGGTYEQYF. The full variable domain, its missing parts supplied by reference TRBV5-1 and TRBJ2-7, is KAGVTQTPRYLIKTRGQQVTLSCSPISGHRSVSWYQQTPGQGLQFLFEYFSETQRNKGNFPGRFSGRQFSNSRSEMNVSTLELGDSALYLCASSDPSGGTYEQYFGPGTRLTVT.

The gene calls are TRBV7-3 and TRBJ1-1; no definite D call. V gave up 2 bases and J gave up 1 base, with 5 bases separating them. The CDR3 covers 13 residues. The germline CDR1 and CDR2 sequences are SGHTA and FQGTGA. This chain's CDR3 is CASSLEGNTEAFF. The CDR3 bases are TGTGCCAGCAGCTTAGAGGGGAACACTGAAGCTTTCTTT.

This sequence joins TRBV6-4 and TRBJ1-1; unclear D gene. Germline V gene data show CDR1 as MRHNA and CDR2 as SNTAGT. The CDR3 covers 13 residues. Trimming removed 5 bases from V and 5 bases from J, with 12 bases in between. CDR3 protein: CASSPQLGTEAFF. DNA for the CDR3: TGTGCCAGCAGTCCCCAACTTGGAACTGAAGCTTTCTTT.

The chain carries TRBV25-1 and TRBJ1-2; D is undetermined. Trimming pared 9 bases from V and 4 bases from J, leaving 12 bases between. The CDR3 is 12 residues long. Germline-derived CDR1 and CDR2 are MGHDK and SYGVNS. This CDR3 is CASSNAGYGYTF. CDR3 DNA: TGTGCCAGTAGTAACGCAGGCTATGGCTACACCTTC.

The chain uses TRBV27 and TRBJ2-6, with unresolved D. The CDR3 is made up of 13 amino acids. V was trimmed by 3 bases and J by 4 bases, leaving 4 bases between them. Germline CDR1 reads MNHEY; CDR2 reads SMNVEV (reference sequence). The CDR3 loop reads CASSFGGANVLTF. CDR3 DNA sequence: TGTGCCAGCAGTTTTGGGGGGGCCAACGTCCTGACTTTC.

This rearrangement joins TRBV7-2 to TRBJ1-1, with D possibly TRBD1 on 6 matching bases. The ends were cut back, 0 bases at V and 0 bases at J, with 8 bases in the middle. The CDR3 consists of 15 residues. CDR1 SGHTA and CDR2 FQGNSA come from the germline V gene. CDR3 sequence (DNA): TGTGCCAGCAGCTTAGCAACAGGGTTGAACACTGAAGCTTTCTTT. This sequence encodes CASSLATGLNTEAFF.

This sequence joins TRBV30 and TRBJ1-5, with 11 positions matching TRBD1. The V segment lost 5 bases and the J segment 3 bases; nucleotides outside the gene matches: 3. The CDR3 has 14 amino acids. CDR1 is GTSNPN, CDR2 SVGIG, per germline (reference sequence). The CDR3 loop is CAWGQGANNQPQHF. CDR3 in DNA: TGTGCCTGGGGACAGGGGGCGAACAATCAGCCCCAGCATTTT. Using reference TRBV30 and TRBJ1-5 for the parts outside the CDR3, the full variable domain is SQTIHQWPATLVQPVGSPLSLECTVEGTSNPNLYWYRQAAGRGLQLLFYSVGIGQISSEVPQNLSASRPQDRQFILSSKKLLLSDSGFYLCAWGQGANNQPQHFGDGTRLSIL.

This clone was detected only a few times. The rearrangement uses TRBV18 and TRBJ1-4, with 7 bases aligning to TRBD1. V dropped 7 bases and J dropped 3; count of bases not matched to a gene: 2. Per the germline V gene, CDR1 is KGHSH and CDR2 is LQKENI. The CDR3 has 13 residues. CDR3 sequence reads: CASCQGANEKLFF. The CDR3 bases are TGTGCCAGCTGTCAGGGGGCTAATGAAAAACTGTTTTTT.

V usage is TRBV5-1 and J usage is TRBJ2-7, with D possibly matching TRBD1 (6 bases). Trimming pared 4 bases from V and 4 bases from J, leaving 18 bases between. CDR1 SGHRS and CDR2 YFSETQ come from the germline V gene. The length of the CDR3 is 15 residues. The DNA for the CDR3 is TGCGCCAGCAGCACCTTAACAGGGTCGCTATACGAGCAGTACTTC. It encodes CASSTLTGSLYEQYF.

This sequence joins TRBV7-2 and TRBJ1-1; D is unresolved. The germline CDR1 and CDR2 sequences are SGHTA and FQGNSA. V was pared by 4 bases and J by 1 base, with 7 bases between. The CDR3 contains 13 residues. The CDR3 coding sequence is TGTGCCAGCAGCTCCCAGGAGAACACTGAAGCTTTCTTT. Encoded protein: CASSSQENTEAFF.

This clone was counted only a few times. The CDR3 reads CASSNVQTTNEKLFF. The DNA for the CDR3 is TGTGCCAGCTCTAACGTACAGACAACTAATGAAAAACTGTTTTTT. The V call is TRBV18, the J call TRBJ1-4; D gene uncertain. The CDR3 has 15 amino acids. The germline CDR1 and CDR2 sequences are KGHSH and LQKENI. V lost 6 bases to trimming and J lost 0 bases, with 11 bases between them.

The chain has TRBV2 and TRBJ2-7, with D perhaps TRBD1 or TRBD2 (5 bases each). Germline V gives CDR1 SNHLY, CDR2 FYNNEI. Trimming took 11 bases from V and 0 from J, leaving 14 bases between them. The CDR3 contains 13 residues. DNA of the CDR3: TGTGCCTCGTACCGGGACGTCTCCTACGAGCAGTACGTC. The encoded protein is CASYRDVSYEQYV.

This sequence joins TRBV9 and TRBJ1-4, with 9 nucleotides matching TRBD1. Germline V lookup: CDR1 SGDLS, CDR2 YYNGEE. The J segment lost 8 bases and the V segment lost 4 bases, leaving 9 bases of the junction unmatched. This CDR3 comprises 15 residues. The CDR3: CASSKRQGEGEKLFF. In DNA, the CDR3 is TGTGCCAGCAGCAAGAGACAGGGGGAAGGCGAAAAACTGTTTTTT.

A few counts support this clone. In DNA form, the CDR3 reads TGTGCCAGTATGCGGCAGGGAGGGGGAAATGAGCAGTTCTTC. Encoded protein: CASMRQGGGNEQFF. The rearrangement joins TRBV19 to TRBJ2-1; TRBD2 is a possible D gene (7 bases). This CDR3 has 14 residues. The germline V and J ends were trimmed by 7 bases and 7 bases, with 17 bases remaining between them. The germline gives CDR1 LNHDA, CDR2 SQIVND (reference sequence).

V usage is TRBV29-1 and J usage is TRBJ1-2; D may be TRBD1 (5 bases). This CDR3 is 15 amino acids long. Trimming removed 6 bases at V and 6 bases at J, with 23 bases between. The germline CDR1 and CDR2 sequences are SQVTM and ANQGSEA. The CDR3 nucleotides read TGCAGCGTGGCGGGGGAGCAGGGTGAGACCCATGGCTACACCTTC. Its protein is CSVAGEQGETHGYTF.

The J gene is TRBJ2-2, the V gene TRBV7-6; D is unresolved. The CDR3 runs to 12 residues. CDR1 and CDR2 from the germline V gene are SGHVS and FNYEAQ. Trimming pared 2 bases from V and 7 bases from J, leaving 5 bases between. CDR3 amino acids: CASSLSVGELFF. CDR3 nucleotides: TGTGCCAGCAGCTTAAGTGTCGGGGAGCTGTTTTTT.

This chain joins TRBV2 and TRBJ1-5; tentative D call: TRBD1 (5 bases). CDR3 size: 16 residues. Germline assignment: CDR1 SNHLY and CDR2 FYNNEI. V was cut by 4 bases and J by 4 bases, with 17 bases left in between. CDR3 in amino acids: CASSARGGATNQPQHF. The DNA of the CDR3 is TGTGCCAGCAGTGCCCGCGGCGGGGCTACAAATCAGCCCCAGCATTTT.

V usage is TRBV9 and J usage is TRBJ1-4; D is possibly TRBD1 (6 bases). Trimming cost V 2 bases and J 0 bases, with 11 bases left between them. The germline V gene encodes CDR1 SGDLS and CDR2 YYNGEE. The length of the CDR3 is 16 residues. CDR3 residues: CASSVGASPTNEKLFF. The DNA of the CDR3 is TGTGCCAGCAGCGTGGGGGCCAGTCCAACTAATGAAAAACTGTTTTTT.

The rearrangement links TRBV21-1 to TRBJ2-7; the table gives TRBD1 as D, unverified against the DNA. TRBV21-1 is a known pseudogene. The CDR3 totals 15 residues. CDR3 sequence (DNA): TGTGCCAGCAGCAAAGCAGACGACAGATCCTACGAGCAGTACTTC. It encodes CASSKADDRSYEQYF.

With regard to this clone: The junction does not match germline at one end; this may be a read error. V usage is TRBV7-7 and J usage is TRBJ2-1; D possibly corresponds to TRBD2 (5 bases). The CDR3 covers 15 residues. CDR1 is SSHAT and CDR2 is FNYEAQ in the germline V gene (reference sequence). Here the CDR3 DNA reads TGTGCTAGCAGCGCTTCCGCGGGCGTTGGTGGTGAGCAGTTCTTC. It yields the protein CASSASAGVGGEQFF.

V usage is TRBV6-5 and J usage is TRBJ1-6; 8 bases agree with TRBD1. The CDR3 is 15 amino acids. J was trimmed by 4 bases and V by 6 bases; bases with no gene match: 5. Germline CDR1 MNHEY, CDR2 SVGAGI. CDR3: CASRGTGTYNSPLHF. CDR3 bases: TGTGCCAGCAGGGGGACAGGAACTTATAATTCACCCCTCCACTTT.

The V gene is TRBV6-5, the J gene TRBJ2-7, with 8 bases matching TRBD2. Germline values: CDR1 MNHEY, CDR2 SVGAGI. This CDR3 is built from 14 residues. The V gene end was trimmed by 6 bases and the J gene end by 6 bases; junction bases not matched to a gene: 10. The CDR3 sequence: CASRTGTSFTEQYF. CDR3 DNA: TGTGCCAGCAGAACCGGGACTAGTTTCACCGAGCAGTACTTC.

CDR3 sequence (DNA): TGTGCCAGCAGCTCGACAGGGGCCGGGAACACCATATATTTT. Encoded protein: CASSSTGAGNTIYF. The chain joins TRBV7-9 to TRBJ1-3, with TRBD1 matching 8 bases. Per germline, CDR1 SEHNR and CDR2 FQNEAQ (reference sequence). The CDR3 is 14 residues long. The J segment lost 7 bases and the V segment lost 4 bases, leaving 6 bases of the junction unmatched.

The chain joins TRBV27 to TRBJ2-1; D not certain. The CDR3 extends over 11 amino acids. Trimming left V 4 bases short and J 4 bases short, with 2 bases between. The germline V gene has CDR1 MNHEY and CDR2 SMNVEV (reference sequence). The CDR3 nucleotides read TGTGCCAGCAGTTGGTACAATGAGCAGTTCTTC. As protein: CASSWYNEQFF.

The chain is built from TRBV25-1 and TRBJ2-3; D possibly corresponds to TRBD2 (7 bases). Germline CDR1 and CDR2: MGHDK and SYGVNS. The CDR3 runs 16 residues. V dropped 7 bases and J dropped 4 bases, with 21 bases sitting between them. The CDR3 protein is CASTPMPGAGADTQYF. The CDR3 DNA follows: TGTGCCAGCACTCCCATGCCGGGGGCGGGGGCAGATACGCAGTATTTT.

V usage is TRBV19 and J usage is TRBJ2-5; D is uncertain. V dropped 4 bases and J dropped 4 bases, with 10 bases sitting between them. The length of the CDR3 is 13 residues. CDR1 LNHDA and CDR2 SQIVND come from the germline V gene (reference sequence). CDR3 loop: CASSTTTRETQYF. In nucleotides, the CDR3 is TGTGCCAGTAGTACTACCACAAGAGAGACCCAGTACTTC.

The chain links TRBV11-2 to TRBJ1-5; D unresolved. This CDR3 has 15 residues. V gave up 0 bases and J gave up 0 bases, with 6 bases separating them. Per the germline V gene, CDR1 is SGHAT and CDR2 is FQNNGV. In DNA form, the CDR3 reads TGTGCCAGCAGCTTAGAAGGTTATAGCAATCAGCCCCAGCATTTT. It specifies CASSLEGYSNQPQHF.